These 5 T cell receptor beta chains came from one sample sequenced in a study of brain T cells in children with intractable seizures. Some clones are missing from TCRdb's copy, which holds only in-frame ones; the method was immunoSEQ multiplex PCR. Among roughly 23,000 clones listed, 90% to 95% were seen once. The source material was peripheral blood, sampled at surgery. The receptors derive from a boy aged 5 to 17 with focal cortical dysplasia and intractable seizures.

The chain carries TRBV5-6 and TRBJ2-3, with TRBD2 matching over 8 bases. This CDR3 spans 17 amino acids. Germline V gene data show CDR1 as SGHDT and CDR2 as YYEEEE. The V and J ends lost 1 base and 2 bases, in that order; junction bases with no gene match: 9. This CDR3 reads CASSLTISGGATDTQYF. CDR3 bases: TGTGCCAGCAGCTTGACGATATCCGGGGGGGCCACAGATACGCAGTATTTT.

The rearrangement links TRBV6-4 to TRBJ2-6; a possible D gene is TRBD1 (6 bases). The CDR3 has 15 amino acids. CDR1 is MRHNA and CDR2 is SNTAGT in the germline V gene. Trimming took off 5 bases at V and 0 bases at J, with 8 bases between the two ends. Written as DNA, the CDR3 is TGTGCCAGCAGTTCGGACAGCTCTGGGGCCAACGTCCTGACTTTC. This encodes CASSSDSSGANVLTF.

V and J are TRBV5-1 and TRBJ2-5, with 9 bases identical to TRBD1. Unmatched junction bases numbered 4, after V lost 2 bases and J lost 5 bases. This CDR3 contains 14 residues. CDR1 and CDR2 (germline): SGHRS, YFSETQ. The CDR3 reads CASSLQGAGETQYF. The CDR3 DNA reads TGCGCCAGCAGCTTACAGGGGGCCGGGGAGACCCAGTACTTC.

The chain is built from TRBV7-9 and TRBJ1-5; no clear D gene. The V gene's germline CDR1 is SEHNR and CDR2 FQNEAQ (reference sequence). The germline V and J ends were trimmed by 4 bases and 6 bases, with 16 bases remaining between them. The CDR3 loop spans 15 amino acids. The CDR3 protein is CASSSSLEASQPQHF. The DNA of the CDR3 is TGTGCCAGCAGCTCCTCGCTGGAAGCAAGTCAGCCCCAGCATTTT.

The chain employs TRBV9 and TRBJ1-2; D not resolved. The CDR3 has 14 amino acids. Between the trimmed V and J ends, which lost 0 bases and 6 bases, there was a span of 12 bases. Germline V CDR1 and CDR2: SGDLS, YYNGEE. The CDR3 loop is CASSVGLEVHGYTF. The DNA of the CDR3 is TGTGCCAGCAGCGTAGGTTTAGAGGTCCATGGCTACACCTTC.